The 2 T cell receptor beta chains below come from one sample, sequenced in a study of blood T cell repertoires in COVID-19. Here immunoSEQ multiplex PCR was the method, and the copy in TCRdb shows in-frame clones only, minus some. The profile shows 300,000 or so clones, around nine tenths of them singletons. Sequencing was done on a sample of peripheral blood. These receptors were taken from a man between 65 and 85 years old with acute or convalescent COVID-19.

The chain links TRBV6-2 or TRBV6-3 to TRBJ1-2, with D tentatively TRBD1 (6 bases). Germline values: CDR1 MNHEY, CDR2 SVGEGT. The germline V and J ends were trimmed by 5 bases and 3 bases, with 7 bases remaining between them. The CDR3 consists of 12 residues. This CDR3 is CASSDRHYGYTF. In nucleotides, the CDR3 is TGTGCCAGCAGTGACAGGCACTATGGCTACACCTTC.

Ten or more counts support this clone. This chain links TRBV30 with TRBJ2-1, with TRBD2 matching 14 bases. Germline assignment: CDR1 GTSNPN and CDR2 SVGIG (reference sequence). The CDR3 spans 17 residues. The CDR3 DNA follows: TGTGCTTACCGTCACTCCGGGACTAGCGGGAGAGCCACTGAGCAGTTCTTC. Its translation is CAYRHSGTSGRATEQFF.